One and the same sample provided the 17 T cell receptor beta chains below, sequenced in a study of beta chain features in type 1 diabetes. No cognate antigen is known for these TCRs. The entirety of the isolated RNA underwent reverse transcription, so expressed TCRB transcripts were sequenced. Assay used: immunoSEQ multiplex PCR; TCRdb lists only in-frame clones, some missing. The data hold roughly 340,000 clones, with around 13% observed a single time. General observations from the study: All four CD4+ subsets of Type 1 diabetes patients contained TCRB CDR3s that were moderately but significantly shorter.

Material: naive CD4+ T cells from blood. These receptors originate from a woman between 18 and 29 years old with type 1 diabetes.

This clone was found a few times. The rearrangement joins TRBV11-2 to TRBJ2-1; 8 bases agree with TRBD1. The V gene's germline CDR1 is SGHAT and CDR2 FQNNGV. J gave up 6 bases and V 5 bases, and 0 bases lay outside the gene matches. The CDR3 is 12 amino acids. The CDR3 spells CASSGTGNEQFF. The CDR3 nucleotides read TGTGCCAGCAGCGGGACAGGCAATGAGCAGTTCTTC.

This clone was recorded a few times. This sequence joins TRBV28 and TRBJ2-3, with D perhaps TRBD1 (6 bases). Trimming removed 5 bases from V and 6 bases from J, with 9 bases in between. The V gene's germline CDR1 is MDHEN and CDR2 SYDVKM. The CDR3 is 12 residues long. CDR3 sequence (DNA): TGTGCCAGCAGTATAGGGGGTGATACGCAGTATTTT. Protein: CASSIGGDTQYF.

The chain has TRBV19 and TRBJ2-7; D may be TRBD1 (6 bases). The V and J ends lost 5 bases and 1 base respectively, with 9 bases between them. Germline loops: CDR1 LNHDA, CDR2 SQIVND (reference sequence). The CDR3 sequence is 13 residues long. The CDR3 region has the DNA TGTGCCAGTAGTGGTGGGACATCCTACGAGCAGTACTTC. Translating gives CASSGGTSYEQYF.

The chain employs TRBV28 and TRBJ2-5, with 9 nucleotides matching TRBD2. Losses at the gene ends were 6 bases for V and 7 bases for J; bases not matched to a gene: 6. From germline, CDR1 is MDHEN and CDR2 SYDVKM. The CDR3 totals 13 residues. Written as DNA, the CDR3 is TGTGCCAGCAGCCCTAGCGGGGCGTCGACCCAGTACTTC. Protein product: CASSPSGASTQYF.

This clone was counted a few times. The V and J genes are TRBV29-1 and TRBJ1-1; the match to TRBD1 covers 7 bases. The CDR3 spans 14 residues. From germline, CDR1 is SQVTM and CDR2 ANQGSEA. Germline trimming cut 4 bases from V and 1 base from J; bases unmatched to any gene: 6. As DNA, the CDR3 is TGCAGCGTTGGGAAAGGGACAGAGAACACTGAAGCTTTCTTT. It translates to CSVGKGTENTEAFF.

CDR3 amino acids: CASSPPYSVAYEQYF. As DNA, the CDR3 is TGTGCCAGCTCACCACCGTACAGTGTAGCCTACGAGCAGTACTTC. V and J are TRBV18 and TRBJ2-7; D gene ambiguous. Trimming stripped 0 bases from V and 2 bases from J, with 11 bases between. In germline, CDR1 is KGHSH, CDR2 LQKENI. The CDR3 has 15 amino acids.

There are a few counts of this clone. The chain employs TRBV28 and TRBJ2-5; 8 bases are shared with TRBD1. This CDR3 has 16 amino acids. The germline V gene has CDR1 MDHEN and CDR2 SYDVKM. V shed 5 bases and J 5 bases; nucleotides not matched to a gene: 13. The CDR3 is CASSTRTGSRGETQYF. In nucleotides, the CDR3 is TGTGCCAGCAGTACCCGGACAGGGAGTCGTGGGGAGACCCAGTACTTC.

This chain joins TRBV5-4 and TRBJ2-7; 7 bases map to TRBD1. The CDR3 is 14 residues long. J was trimmed by 6 bases and V by 4 bases; bases with no gene match: 10. CDR1 and CDR2 (germline): SGHNT, YYREEE (reference sequence). CDR3: CASSPATGRVEQYF. The CDR3 DNA is TGTGCCAGCAGCCCTGCGACAGGGCGAGTCGAGCAGTACTTC.

This rearrangement joins TRBV28 to TRBJ2-2; 10 bases are shared with TRBD2. This CDR3 contains 15 residues. Trimming cost V 6 bases and J 6 bases; bases outside gene matches: 7. Germline CDR1 is MDHEN and CDR2 is SYDVKM. The CDR3 DNA reads as TGTGCCAGCAGACTAACTAGCGGGATGGCCGGGGAGCTGTTTTTT. It specifies CASRLTSGMAGELFF.

This clone was counted between two and nine times. This rearrangement joins TRBV30 to TRBJ2-1, with 8 bases fitting TRBD2. The germline V gene has CDR1 GTSNPN and CDR2 SVGIG (reference sequence). This CDR3 comprises 17 residues. V lost 3 bases, J lost 5 bases, and 15 bases stayed unmatched. This CDR3 is CAWSLTPGLAGHNEQFF. The CDR3 nucleotides are TGTGCCTGGAGCCTTACCCCCGGACTAGCAGGGCACAATGAGCAGTTCTTC.

The gene calls are TRBV6-6 and TRBJ2-7, with 8 bases that match TRBD2. J was trimmed by 2 bases and V by 8 bases; bases with no gene match: 8. Germline V lookup: CDR1 MNHNY, CDR2 SVGAGI (reference sequence). The CDR3 runs to 14 residues. CDR3 amino acids: CASRSGGNTYEQYF. The CDR3 coding sequence is TGTGCCAGCCGGTCGGGAGGGAACACCTACGAGCAGTACTTC.

V gene TRBV28 combines with J gene TRBJ2-2; 9 nucleotides agree with TRBD1. CDR3 length: 14 amino acids. Germline V CDR1 and CDR2: MDHEN, SYDVKM. J lost 7 bases, V lost 7 bases, and 7 bases had no gene match. The chain's CDR3 is CASTRTGAGGELFF. The CDR3 DNA follows: TGTGCCAGCACCCGGACAGGGGCCGGCGGGGAGCTGTTTTTT.

This clone was picked up a small number of times. In DNA, the CDR3 is TGTGCCAGCAGCTCACCGGGACAGGGGGTGTTGTACTCCTACAATGAGCAGTTCTTC. Translated: CASSSPGQGVLYSYNEQFF. This chain connects TRBV5-8 to TRBJ2-1; TRBD1 agrees at 11 bases. Looked up from germline, CDR1 is SGHTS and CDR2 is YDEGEE. The CDR3 spans 19 residues. J gave up 0 bases and V 3 bases, and 11 bases lay outside the gene matches.

The chain joins TRBV5-4 to TRBJ2-2; tentative D call: TRBD1 (5 bases). The germline V gene has CDR1 SGHNT and CDR2 YYREEE (reference sequence). This CDR3 is built from 14 residues. The V end was cut by 4 bases, the J end by 2 bases, with 9 bases between. The CDR3 here is CASSQGFNTGELFF. The CDR3 DNA sequence: TGTGCCAGCAGCCAGGGATTTAACACCGGGGAGCTGTTTTTT. The entire variable domain, with the rest obtained from reference TRBV5-4 and TRBJ2-2, is as follows: ETGVTQSPTHLIKTRGQQVTLRCSSQSGHNTVSWYQQALGQGPQFIFQYYREEENGRGNFPPRFSGLQFPNYSSELNVNALELDDSALYLCASSQGFNTGELFFGEGSRLTVL.

Only a few counts were recorded for this clone. The J gene is TRBJ2-3, the V gene TRBV4-3, with TRBD1 matching over 9 bases. This CDR3 comprises 17 residues. V shed 0 bases and J 3 bases; nucleotides not matched to a gene: 7. Germline assignment: CDR1 LGHNA and CDR2 YSLEER. The CDR3 bases are TGCGCCAGCAGCCAAGAAGGACAGGGGAGTTGGACAGATACGCAGTATTTT. Protein sequence: CASSQEGQGSWTDTQYF.

A single count supports this clone. The V call is TRBV25-1, the J call TRBJ1-3, with 8 bases lining up with TRBD1. The junction had 4 bases not matched to a gene; V was cut back by 5 bases and J by 4 bases. The CDR3 loop spans 14 amino acids. Germline CDR1 is MGHDK and CDR2 is SYGVNS. CDR3 in amino acids: CASSMTGVGNTIYF. DNA for the CDR3: TGTGCCAGCAGTATGACAGGGGTCGGAAACACCATATATTTT.

This chain links TRBV4-1 with TRBJ1-2; D remains ambiguous. CDR3 length: 16 amino acids. Germline V gene lookup returns CDR1 MGHRA and CDR2 YSYEKL. V was cut by 4 bases and J by 6 bases, with 21 bases left in between. CDR3 DNA: TGCGCCAGCAGCCGACGATACCTGGACTCCCTCCATGGCTACACCTTC. Residues: CASSRRYLDSLHGYTF.